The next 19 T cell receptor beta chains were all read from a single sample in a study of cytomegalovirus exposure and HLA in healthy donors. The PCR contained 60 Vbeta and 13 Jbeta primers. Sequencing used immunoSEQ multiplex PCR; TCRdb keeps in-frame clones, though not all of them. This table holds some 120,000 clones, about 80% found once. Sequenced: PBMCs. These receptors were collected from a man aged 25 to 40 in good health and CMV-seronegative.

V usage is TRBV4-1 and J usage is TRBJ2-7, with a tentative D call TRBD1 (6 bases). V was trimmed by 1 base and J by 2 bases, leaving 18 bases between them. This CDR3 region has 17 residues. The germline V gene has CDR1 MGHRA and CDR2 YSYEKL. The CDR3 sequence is CASSQGSDRQRTYEQYF. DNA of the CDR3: TGCGCCAGCAGCCAAGGGTCGGACAGACAACGGACCTACGAGCAGTACTTC.

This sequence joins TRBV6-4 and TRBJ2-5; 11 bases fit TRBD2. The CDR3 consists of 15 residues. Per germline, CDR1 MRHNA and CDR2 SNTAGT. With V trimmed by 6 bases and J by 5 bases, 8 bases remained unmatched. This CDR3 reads CASRQTSGEWETQYF. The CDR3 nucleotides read TGTGCCAGCAGGCAGACTAGCGGGGAATGGGAGACCCAGTACTTC.

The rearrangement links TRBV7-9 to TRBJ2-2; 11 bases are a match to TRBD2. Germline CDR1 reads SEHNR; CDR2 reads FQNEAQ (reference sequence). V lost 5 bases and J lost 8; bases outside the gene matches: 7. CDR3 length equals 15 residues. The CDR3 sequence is CASSATSGMAGELFF. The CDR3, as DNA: TGTGCCAGCAGCGCGACTAGCGGGATGGCTGGGGAGCTGTTTTTT.

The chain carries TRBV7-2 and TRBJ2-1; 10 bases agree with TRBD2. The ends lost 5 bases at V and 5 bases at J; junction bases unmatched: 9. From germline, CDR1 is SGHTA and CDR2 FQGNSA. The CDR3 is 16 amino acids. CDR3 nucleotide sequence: TGTGCCAGCAGCCCCTCGGTAGCGGGGGGTGACAATGAGCAGTTCTTC. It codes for CASSPSVAGGDNEQFF.

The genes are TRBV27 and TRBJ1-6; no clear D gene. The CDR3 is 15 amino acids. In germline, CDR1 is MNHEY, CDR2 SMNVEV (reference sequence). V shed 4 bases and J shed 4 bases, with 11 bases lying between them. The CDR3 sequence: CASSSDGGYNSPLHF. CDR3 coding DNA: TGTGCCAGCAGTTCCGACGGAGGATATAATTCACCCCTCCACTTT.

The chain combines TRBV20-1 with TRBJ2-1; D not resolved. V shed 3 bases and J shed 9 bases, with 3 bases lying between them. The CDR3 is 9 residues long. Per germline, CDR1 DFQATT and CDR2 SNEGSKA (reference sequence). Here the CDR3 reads CSASFEQFF. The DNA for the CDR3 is TGCAGTGCTAGCTTTGAGCAGTTCTTC.

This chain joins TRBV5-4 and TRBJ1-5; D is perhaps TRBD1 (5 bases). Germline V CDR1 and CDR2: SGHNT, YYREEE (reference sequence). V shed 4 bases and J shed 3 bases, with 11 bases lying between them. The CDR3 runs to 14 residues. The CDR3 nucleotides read TGTGCCAGCAGCATTCAGGGAACCAATCAGCCCCAGCATTTT. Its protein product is CASSIQGTNQPQHF. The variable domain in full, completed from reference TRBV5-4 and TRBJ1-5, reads ETGVTQSPTHLIKTRGQQVTLRCSSQSGHNTVSWYQQALGQGPQFIFQYYREEENGRGNFPPRFSGLQFPNYSSELNVNALELDDSALYLCASSIQGTNQPQHFGDGTRLSIL.

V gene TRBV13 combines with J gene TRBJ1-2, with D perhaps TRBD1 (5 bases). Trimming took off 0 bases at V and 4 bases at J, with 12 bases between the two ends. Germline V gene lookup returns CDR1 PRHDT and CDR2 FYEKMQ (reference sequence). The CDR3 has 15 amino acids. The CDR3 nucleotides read TGTGCCAGCAGCTTAGGCCGGGCAGGGCGCTATGGCTACACCTTC. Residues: CASSLGRAGRYGYTF.

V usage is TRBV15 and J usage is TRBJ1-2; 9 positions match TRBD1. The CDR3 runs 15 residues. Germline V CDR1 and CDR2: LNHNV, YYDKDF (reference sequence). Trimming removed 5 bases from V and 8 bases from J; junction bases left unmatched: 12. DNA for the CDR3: TGTGCCACCAGCTCAAAAGGGGGACAGGGAGGAGGCTACACCTTC. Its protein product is CATSSKGGQGGGYTF.

This CDR3 reads CASSLVISGRLFF. The CDR3 DNA reads TGTGCCAGCAGCTTAGTTATTAGCGGGAGACTGTTCTTC. The chain joins TRBV7-8 to TRBJ2-1, with TRBD2 identical over 9 bases. Germline CDR1 SGHVS, CDR2 FQNEAQ. This CDR3 has 13 amino acids. V was pared by 1 base and J by 15 bases, with 7 bases of the junction left unmatched.

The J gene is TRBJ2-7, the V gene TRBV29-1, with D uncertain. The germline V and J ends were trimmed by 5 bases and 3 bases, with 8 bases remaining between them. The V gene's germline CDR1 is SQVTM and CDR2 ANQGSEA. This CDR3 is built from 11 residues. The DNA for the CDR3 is TGCAGCGTTCGAGACAACTACGAGCAGTACTTC. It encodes CSVRDNYEQYF.

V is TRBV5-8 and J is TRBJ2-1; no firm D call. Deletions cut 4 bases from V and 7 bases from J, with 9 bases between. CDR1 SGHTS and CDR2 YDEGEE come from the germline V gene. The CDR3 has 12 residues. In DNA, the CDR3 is TGTGCCAGCAGCCCAGCGCTTAATGAGCAGTTCTTC. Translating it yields CASSPALNEQFF.

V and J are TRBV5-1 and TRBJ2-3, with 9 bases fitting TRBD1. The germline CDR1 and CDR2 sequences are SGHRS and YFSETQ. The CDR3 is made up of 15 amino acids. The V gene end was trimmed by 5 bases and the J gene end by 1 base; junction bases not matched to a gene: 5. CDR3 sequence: CASRPWTGGTDTQYF. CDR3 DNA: TGCGCCAGCAGACCTTGGACAGGGGGCACAGATACGCAGTATTTT.

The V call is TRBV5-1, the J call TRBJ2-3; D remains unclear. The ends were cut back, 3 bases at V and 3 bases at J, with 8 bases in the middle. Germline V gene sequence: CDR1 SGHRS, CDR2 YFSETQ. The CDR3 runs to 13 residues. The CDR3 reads CASSSRWTDTQYF. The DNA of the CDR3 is TGCGCCAGCAGCTCTAGGTGGACAGATACGCAGTATTTT.

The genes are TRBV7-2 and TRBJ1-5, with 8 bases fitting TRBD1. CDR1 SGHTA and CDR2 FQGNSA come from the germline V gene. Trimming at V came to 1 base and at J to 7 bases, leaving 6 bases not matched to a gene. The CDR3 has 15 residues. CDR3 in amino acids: CASSLGQGARQPQHF. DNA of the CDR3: TGTGCCAGCAGCTTAGGCCAGGGGGCCCGGCAGCCCCAGCATTTT.

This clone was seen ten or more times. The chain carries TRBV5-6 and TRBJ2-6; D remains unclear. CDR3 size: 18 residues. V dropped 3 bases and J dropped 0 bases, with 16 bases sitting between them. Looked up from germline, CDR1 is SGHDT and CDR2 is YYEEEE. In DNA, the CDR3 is TGTGCCAGCAGCTGGCTGAGACCTCGAGGCTCTGGGGCCAACGTCCTGACTTTC. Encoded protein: CASSWLRPRGSGANVLTF. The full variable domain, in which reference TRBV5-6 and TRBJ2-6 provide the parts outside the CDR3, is DAGVTQSPTHLIKTRGQQVTLRCSPKSGHDTVSWYQQALGQGPQFIFQYYEEEERQRGNFPDRFSGHQFPNYSSELNVNALLLGDSALYLCASSWLRPRGSGANVLTFGAGSRLTVL.

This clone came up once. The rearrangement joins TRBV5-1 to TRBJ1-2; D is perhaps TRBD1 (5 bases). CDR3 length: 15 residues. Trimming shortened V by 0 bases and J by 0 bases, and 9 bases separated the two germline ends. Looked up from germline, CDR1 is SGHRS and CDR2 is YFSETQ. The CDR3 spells CASSLEQASNYGYTF. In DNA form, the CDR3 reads TGCGCCAGCAGCTTGGAACAGGCCTCTAACTATGGCTACACCTTC.

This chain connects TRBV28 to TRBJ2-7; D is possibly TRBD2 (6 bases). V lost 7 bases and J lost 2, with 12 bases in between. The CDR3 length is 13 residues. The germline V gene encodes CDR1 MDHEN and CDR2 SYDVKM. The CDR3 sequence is CASIRLVPYEQYF. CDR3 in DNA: TGTGCCAGCATCCGACTAGTGCCCTACGAGCAGTACTTC. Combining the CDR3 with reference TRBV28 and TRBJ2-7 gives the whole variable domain DVKVTQSSRYLVKRTGEKVFLECVQDMDHENMFWYRQDPGLGLRLIYFSYDVKMKEKGDIPEGYSVSREKKERFSLILESASTNQTSMYLCASIRLVPYEQYFGPGTRLTVT.

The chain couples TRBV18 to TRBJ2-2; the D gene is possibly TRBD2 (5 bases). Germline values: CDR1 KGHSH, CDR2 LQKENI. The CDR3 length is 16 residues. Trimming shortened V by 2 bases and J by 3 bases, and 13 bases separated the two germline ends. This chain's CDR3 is CASSPTDGGYTGELFF. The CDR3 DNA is TGTGCCAGCTCACCAACCGACGGCGGGTACACCGGGGAGCTGTTTTTT.